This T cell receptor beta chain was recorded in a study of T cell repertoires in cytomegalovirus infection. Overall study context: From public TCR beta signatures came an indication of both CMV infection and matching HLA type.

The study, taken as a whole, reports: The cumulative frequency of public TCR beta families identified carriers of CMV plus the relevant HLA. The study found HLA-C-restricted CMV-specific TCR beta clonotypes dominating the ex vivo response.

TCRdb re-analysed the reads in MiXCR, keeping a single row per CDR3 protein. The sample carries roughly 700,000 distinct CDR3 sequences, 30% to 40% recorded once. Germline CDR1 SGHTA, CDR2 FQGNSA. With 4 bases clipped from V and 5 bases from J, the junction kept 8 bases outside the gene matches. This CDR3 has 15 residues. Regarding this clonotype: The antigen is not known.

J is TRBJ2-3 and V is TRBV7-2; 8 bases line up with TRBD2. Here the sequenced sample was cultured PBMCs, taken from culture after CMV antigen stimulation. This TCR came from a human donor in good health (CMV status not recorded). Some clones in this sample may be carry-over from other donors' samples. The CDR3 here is CASSSSRGGGDTQYF. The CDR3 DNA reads TGTGCCAGCAGCTCTTCTCGGGGGGGCGGAGATACGCAGTATTTT.